Shown below are 7 T cell receptor beta chains from a single sample sequenced in a study of human CD8 memory T cell subsets. TPEX cells were early memory CD8+ T cells (CCR7+ PD-1+ TIGIT+) that had exhausted-like traits. Making the TCR beta libraries relied on UMI-labeled 5' RACE. Following a re-call of the 5' RACE reads, TCRdb has one entry per CDR3 protein and lacks DNA. The specimen's table records some 5,300 distinct CDR3 sequences. Sequences were obtained from CD8+ T cells from PBMCs. The receptor set was obtained from a human donor in good health.

The chain couples TRBV12-3 or TRBV12-4 to TRBJ1-5; TCRdb designates TRBD1, a call that cannot be tested without DNA. This CDR3 spans 14 amino acids. CDR3: CASSLEGQKQPQHF.

V usage is TRBV12-3 or TRBV12-4 and J usage is TRBJ2-7; TCRdb calls TRBD1, which cannot be checked without DNA. The CDR3 spans 14 residues. CDR3 loop: CASSPGQRGYEQYF.

Considering frequency, this clonotype is medium-sized (0.01 to 0.1%). The chain combines TRBV12-3 or TRBV12-4 with TRBJ2-3; no DNA is available, so the TRBD1 call from TCRdb remains unchecked. This CDR3 has 16 residues. The CDR3 protein is CASSSPWAGGADTQYF.

In terms of frequency, this clonotype is medium-sized (0.01 to 0.1%). The chain couples TRBV11-2 to TRBJ2-1. The germline V gene encodes CDR1 SGHAT and CDR2 FQNNGV. The CDR3 is made up of 16 amino acids. CDR3 protein: CASSPQPVGNYNEQFF. Supplemented by reference TRBV11-2 and TRBJ2-1, the full variable domain reads EAGVAQSPRYKIIEKRQSVAFWCNPISGHATLYWYQQILGQGPKLLIQFQNNGVVDDSQLPKDRFSAERLKGVDSTLKIQPAKLEDSAVYLCASSPQPVGNYNEQFFGPGTRLTVL.

This CDR3 reads CAISVRESYNEQFF. The gene calls are TRBV10-3 and TRBJ2-1; TCRdb reports TRBD1, a call that lacks DNA to check it against. The CDR3 consists of 14 residues. The V gene's germline CDR1 is ENHRY and CDR2 SYGVKD.

This sequence joins TRBV12-3 or TRBV12-4 and TRBJ2-7; checking the TCRdb D call of TRBD1 is not possible without DNA. The CDR3 totals 15 residues. CDR3 sequence: CASSSKTGVNYEQYF.

The chain carries TRBV7-7 and TRBJ2-5; TCRdb picks TRBD2, but there is no DNA to check that call. The V gene's germline CDR1 is SSHAT and CDR2 FNYEAQ (reference sequence). This CDR3 contains 15 residues. CDR3 region: CASSPTGPYQETQYF.